A selection of T cell receptor beta chains follows, all from one sample in a study of CD8 T cells in Susac syndrome. Using its own MiXCR run on the immunoSEQ multiplex PCR reads, TCRdb lists one record per CDR3 protein. The data hold about 400,000 distinct CDR3 sequences, with approximately 85% observed a single time. Sample: CD8+ T cells from PBMCs. The source is a human donor with multiple sclerosis. CDR3s include the opening cysteine and the closing phenylalanine or tryptophan. A D gene is named only where the DNA matches it firmly. Clone size, where shown, is once, few, many, or a class for clones that have expanded.

d_gene	v_gene	abundance	j_gene	CDR3aa	CDR3nt
NA	TRBV20-1	few	TRBJ2-2	CSARENTGELFF	TGCAGTGCTAGAGAAAACACCGGGGAGCTGTTTTTT
TRBD1	TRBV7-2	NA	TRBJ1-2	CASSLEGGSDYGYTF	TGTGCCAGCAGCTTAGAAGGGGGCTCTGACTATGGCTACACCTTC
NA	TRBV25-1	NA	TRBJ1-1	CASSELLKDTEAFF	TGTGCCAGCAGTGAGCTACTAAAAGACACTGAAGCTTTCTTT
NA	TRBV5-6	NA	TRBJ1-1	CASSFHKGMNTEAFF	TGTGCCAGCAGCTTCCATAAAGGGATGAACACTGAAGCTTTCTTT
NA	TRBV6-5	NA	TRBJ1-1	CASSYQNDRYMNTEAFF	TGTGCCAGCAGTTACCAAAACGACAGGTACATGAACACTGAAGCTTTCTTT
NA	TRBV20-1	NA	TRBJ1-6	CSARDRTAWNSPLHF	TGCAGTGCTAGAGACCGGACAGCCTGGAATTCACCCCTCCACTTT
TRBD2	TRBV7-2	NA	TRBJ2-1	CASSLLPSGYPEQFF	TGTGCCAGCAGCTTACTGCCTAGCGGGTACCCTGAGCAGTTCTTC
NA	TRBV13	NA	TRBJ2-1	CASSFVWAGGYNEQFF	TGTGCCAGCAGCTTTGTGTGGGCCGGTGGGTACAATGAGCAGTTCTTC
TRBD2	TRBV11-3	NA	TRBJ2-1	CASSLRAGALNEQFF	TGTGCCAGCAGCTTACGGGCGGGAGCCTTGAATGAGCAGTTCTTC
NA	TRBV4-1	NA	TRBJ2-7	CASSQDTGQTYEQYF	TGCGCCAGCAGCCAAGATACGGGGCAGACCTACGAGCAGTACTTC
TRBD1	TRBV20-1	NA	TRBJ2-7	CSARVEGGGYYYEQYF	TGCAGTGCTAGAGTCGAAGGGGGCGGCTACTACTACGAGCAGTACTTC
TRBD1	TRBV29-1	NA	TRBJ1-2	CSVETGTVDYGYTF	TGCAGCGTGGAAACCGGGACAGTCGATTATGGCTACACCTTC
NA	TRBV6-2/TRBV6-3	once	TRBJ2-2	CASTLDREGGELFF	TGTGCCAGCACCCTGGACAGGGAGGGCGGGGAGCTGTTTTTT
TRBD1	TRBV27	NA	TRBJ1-2	CASSSTGQAVYGYTF	TGTGCCAGCAGTTCTACGGGACAGGCGGTCTATGGCTACACCTTC
NA	TRBV7-4	NA	TRBJ2-1	CASRFKAEQFF	TGTGCCAGCAGATTCAAGGCTGAGCAGTTCTTC
NA	TRBV20-1	NA	TRBJ2-1	CSASSNHNEQFF	TGCAGTGCTAGTTCGAACCACAATGAGCAGTTCTTC
TRBD2	TRBV30	NA	TRBJ2-1	CAWTPGLGNYNEQFF	TGTGCCTGGACCCCGGGACTAGGGAACTACAATGAGCAGTTCTTC
TRBD1	TRBV13	NA	TRBJ2-7	CASSLEQGPLYEQYF	TGTGCCAGCAGCTTAGAACAGGGGCCCCTATACGAGCAGTACTTC
TRBD1	TRBV13	NA	TRBJ1-2	CASSFPTGDEYGYTF	TGTGCCAGCAGCTTCCCGACAGGGGATGAATATGGCTACACCTTC
NA	TRBV28	few	TRBJ2-1	CASSFDRSSYNEQFF	TGTGCCAGCAGTTTTGACAGGAGCTCCTACAATGAGCAGTTCTTC
TRBD2	TRBV7-6	NA	TRBJ2-7	CASSLEGGSEQYF	TGTGCCAGCAGCCTGGAGGGCGGGAGCGAGCAGTACTTC
TRBD1	TRBV28	NA	TRBJ2-5	CASGTMGQRETQYF	TGTGCCAGCGGGACCATGGGACAGAGGGAGACCCAGTACTTC
NA	TRBV3-1	NA	TRBJ2-1	CASSQGNIPWEQFF	TGTGCCAGCAGCCAAGGTAATATCCCGTGGGAGCAGTTCTTC
TRBD1	TRBV6-5	NA	TRBJ2-7	CASSYTSGWGQGFNEQYF	TGTGCCAGCAGTTACACCTCAGGATGGGGACAGGGGTTCAACGAGCAGTACTTC
NA	TRBV3-1	once	TRBJ1-5	CASSQDGGPRQPQHF	TGTGCCAGCAGCCAAGATGGAGGTCCACGCCAGCCCCAGCATTTT
NA	TRBV7-3	NA	TRBJ2-7	CASSLTASAAYEQYF	TGTGCCAGCAGCTTAACGGCTAGCGCGGCCTACGAGCAGTACTTC
TRBD2	TRBV29-1	NA	TRBJ2-7	CSVEKSGGLYEQYF	TGCAGCGTTGAAAAAAGCGGGGGGCTCTACGAGCAGTACTTC
NA	TRBV5-4	NA	TRBJ2-1	CASRQMRGRSSYNEQFF	TGTGCCAGCAGACAAATGCGTGGCAGGAGCTCCTACAATGAGCAGTTCTTC
NA	TRBV5-1	NA	TRBJ2-5	CASSFMGLQETQYF	TGCGCCAGCAGCTTTATGGGACTCCAAGAGACCCAGTACTTC
TRBD2	TRBV12-3/TRBV12-4	NA	TRBJ2-3	CASTRTSGGLDPPDTQYF	TGTGCCAGCACCAGGACTAGCGGGGGCCTAGATCCGCCAGATACGCAGTATTTT
NA	TRBV4-1	NA	TRBJ2-2	CASSHSATGELFF	TGCGCCAGCAGCCACTCAGCCACCGGGGAGCTGTTTTTT
TRBD2	TRBV6-5	NA	TRBJ2-3	CASSYGRELIDTQYF	TGTGCCAGCAGTTACGGGCGGGAGCTTATAGATACGCAGTATTTT
NA	TRBV19	NA	TRBJ2-7	CASRHSGRYEQYF	TGTGCCAGCCGACATTCAGGGCGGTACGAGCAGTACTTC
TRBD1	TRBV6-1	once	TRBJ1-4	CASSPMGAGGTEKLFF	TGTGCCAGCAGCCCCATGGGGGCAGGGGGTACTGAAAAACTGTTTTTT
NA	TRBV6-6	few	TRBJ2-7	CASSSYGGTVTYEQYF	TGTGCCAGCAGTTCCTACGGCGGGACAGTGACCTACGAGCAGTACTTC
TRBD2	TRBV5-1	NA	TRBJ2-2	CASSPKKGLAGVWTGELFF	TGCGCCAGCAGCCCAAAGAAGGGACTAGCGGGAGTCTGGACCGGGGAGCTGTTTTTT
NA	TRBV6-1	NA	TRBJ1-1	CASSESGVTEAFF	TGTGCCAGCAGTGAAAGCGGGGTGACTGAAGCTTTCTTT
TRBD2	TRBV27	NA	TRBJ2-1	CASSLRGVLAGGSGNEQFF	TGTGCCAGCAGCCTTAGGGGGGTACTAGCGGGAGGTTCGGGCAATGAGCAGTTCTTC
NA	TRBV5-4	NA	TRBJ1-2	CASSALRGPNYGYTF	TGTGCCAGCAGCGCTCTACGGGGTCCTAACTATGGCTACACCTTC
NA	TRBV18	many	TRBJ1-1	CASSPQGTEAFF	TGTGCCAGCAGTCCCCAGGGGACTGAAGCTTTCTTT
NA	TRBV12-3/TRBV12-4	once	TRBJ2-7	CASSFFGRDYEQYF	TGTGCCAGCAGTTTTTTCGGACGAGACTACGAGCAGTACTTC
NA	TRBV30	NA	TRBJ1-1	CAWSQPTDPTEAFF	TGTGCCTGGAGCCAACCGACAGATCCCACTGAAGCTTTCTTT
TRBD2	TRBV7-2	once	TRBJ2-1	CASSLRYSGTEQFF	TGTGCCAGCAGCTTAAGGTATAGCGGGACAGAGCAGTTCTTC
TRBD1	TRBV30	once	TRBJ2-1	CAWVNLAGTGEINEQFF	TGTGCCTGGGTAAATCTTGCCGGGACAGGGGAAATCAATGAGCAGTTCTTC
NA	TRBV30	NA	TRBJ2-3	CAWSLQGTDTQYF	TGTGCCTGGAGTCTACAGGGTACAGATACGCAGTATTTT
NA	TRBV5-4	NA	TRBJ2-1	CAAGRPQGERTYNEQFF	TGTGCAGCGGGGCGCCCACAGGGGGAAAGGACCTACAATGAGCAGTTCTTC
TRBD1	TRBV27	NA	TRBJ1-1	CASSSRQGENTEAFF	TGTGCCAGCAGTTCCCGACAGGGGGAGAACACTGAAGCTTTCTTT
NA	TRBV18	NA	TRBJ2-7	CASSPAGFGIDEQYF	TGTGCCAGCTCACCCGCGGGTTTCGGTATCGACGAGCAGTACTTC
TRBD2	TRBV15	NA	TRBJ2-1	CATSRETSFHNEQFF	TGTGCCACCAGCAGGGAGACTAGCTTCCACAATGAGCAGTTCTTC
TRBD2	TRBV29-1	NA	TRBJ2-5	CSVGGLEWETQYF	TGCAGCGTGGGAGGACTAGAGTGGGAGACCCAGTACTTC
NA	TRBV2	NA	TRBJ1-4	CASSEGHPANEKLFF	TGTGCCAGCAGTGAAGGTCACCCGGCAAATGAAAAACTGTTTTTT
NA	TRBV6-2/TRBV6-3	NA	TRBJ1-1	CASREWEGNTEAFF	TGTGCCAGCAGGGAATGGGAGGGGAACACTGAAGCTTTCTTT
NA	TRBV9	NA	TRBJ2-5	CASGEWETQYF	TGTGCCAGCGGGGAATGGGAGACCCAGTACTTC
TRBD2	TRBV11-3	NA	TRBJ2-5	CASSQSGGRQETQYF	TGTGCCAGCAGCCAAAGCGGGGGCCGGCAAGAGACCCAGTACTTC
TRBD1	TRBV11-2	NA	TRBJ1-1	CASTSWGQGATIEAFF	TGTGCCAGCACCTCTTGGGGACAGGGGGCTACCATTGAAGCTTTCTTT
NA	TRBV25-1	NA	TRBJ2-6	CASSDRGSPGANVLTF	TGTGCCAGCAGTGATAGGGGGTCCCCTGGGGCCAACGTCCTGACTTTC
TRBD1	TRBV10-3	NA	TRBJ2-7	CAISGIHRDRDSYEQYF	TGTGCCATCAGTGGGATACACCGGGACAGGGACTCCTACGAGCAGTACTTC
TRBD1	TRBV6-5	NA	TRBJ2-7	CASSSDRGWYEQYF	TGTGCCAGCAGTTCCGACAGGGGATGGTACGAGCAGTACTTC
TRBD1	TRBV20-1	NA	TRBJ2-7	CSARDPGTGLSSYEQYF	TGCAGTGCTAGAGACCCCGGGACAGGTTTAAGCTCCTACGAGCAGTACTTC